This T cell receptor beta chain was sequenced in a study of T cells in Graves' hyperthyroidism and ophthalmopathy. Hyperthyroidism of Graves' type that showed no ophthalmopathy progression within 18 months was stable. It was RNA transcripts that yielded the amplified TCR beta CDR3 regions. The HTBI primer set drove a first-round RT-PCR of the TCR CDR3. TCRdb re-called the multiplex PCR reads with MiXCR, one entry per CDR3 protein. The table lists about 480,000 distinct CDR3 sequences, around an eighth of them singletons, with 15% to 20% in the top ten. The sample holds many counts of this clonotype. Antigen unknown. Study-level findings and limits: Ophthalmopathy stood apart from stable hyperthyroidism in a 13 V-J model.

This CDR3 comprises 16 residues. V was clipped by 0 bases and J by 4 bases, with 18 bases between them. CDR1 GTSNPN and CDR2 SVGIG come from the germline V gene (reference sequence). The sample consisted of blood. This sequence was found in a woman aged 18-29 years with Graves' hyperthyroidism. This chain links TRBV30 with TRBJ2-5, with D possibly TRBD2 on 5 matching bases. In nucleotides, the CDR3 is TGTGCCTGGAGTGTAGGTGTGGCAAGGACTGTAGAGACCCAGTACTTC. Translating gives CAWSVGVARTVETQYF.